This TCR beta chain was found in a study of OX40 agonist ivuxolimab in advanced cancers. Study-wide background: An anti-OX40 (CD134) antibody with agonistic activity, ivuxolimab, was administered to patients. The study reported partial responses in three patients: one hepatocellular carcinoma, two cutaneous melanoma. Study-wide results and caveats: Clonal expansion was seen in CD4+ and CD8+ blood T cells by week 6 at 0.1 to 3.0 mg/kg.

Here immunoSEQ multiplex PCR was the method, and the copy in TCRdb shows in-frame clones only, minus some. Of fewer than 40,000 clones in the sample, more than 75% were seen once. The table lists this clone with a few counts. Its antigen is undetermined. Other DNA sequences from this sample encode an identical CDR3 as well. Trimming at V came to 5 bases and at J to 0 bases, leaving 4 bases not matched to a gene. This CDR3 has 15 amino acids. From germline, CDR1 is SGHTA and CDR2 FQGTGA. Baseline, cycle 4 day 1, and cycle 7 day 1 were the blood sampling points. This material consisted of CD4+ or CD8+ T cells sorted from blood, taken in a trial of the OX40 agonist ivuxolimab. The V and J genes are TRBV7-3 and TRBJ2-3, with 8 bases lining up with TRBD2. The origin of this receptor is an adult with an advanced solid tumor such as melanoma, head and neck, liver or kidney cancer. The CDR3 loop reads CASSPLAGSTDTQYF. The CDR3 region has the DNA TGTGCCAGCAGCCCCCTAGCGGGTAGCACAGATACGCAGTATTTT.